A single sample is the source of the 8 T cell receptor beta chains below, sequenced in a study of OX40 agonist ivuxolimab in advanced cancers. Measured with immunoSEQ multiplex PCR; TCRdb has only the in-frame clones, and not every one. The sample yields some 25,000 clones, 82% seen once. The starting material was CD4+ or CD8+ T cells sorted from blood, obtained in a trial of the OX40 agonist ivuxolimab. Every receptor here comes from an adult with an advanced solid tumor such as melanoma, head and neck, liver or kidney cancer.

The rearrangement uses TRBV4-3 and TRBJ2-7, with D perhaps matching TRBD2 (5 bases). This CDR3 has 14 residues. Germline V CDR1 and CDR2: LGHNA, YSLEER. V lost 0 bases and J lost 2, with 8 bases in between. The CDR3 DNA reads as TGCGCCAGCAGCCAAGACGGGGAAACCTACGAGCAGTACTTC. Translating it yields CASSQDGETYEQYF.

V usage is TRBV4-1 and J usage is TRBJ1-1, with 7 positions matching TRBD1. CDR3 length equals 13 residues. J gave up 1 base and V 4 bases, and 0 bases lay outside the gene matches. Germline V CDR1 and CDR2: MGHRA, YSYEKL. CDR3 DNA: TGCGCCAGCAGCCGACAGGGGAACACTGAAGCTTTCTTT. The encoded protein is CASSRQGNTEAFF.

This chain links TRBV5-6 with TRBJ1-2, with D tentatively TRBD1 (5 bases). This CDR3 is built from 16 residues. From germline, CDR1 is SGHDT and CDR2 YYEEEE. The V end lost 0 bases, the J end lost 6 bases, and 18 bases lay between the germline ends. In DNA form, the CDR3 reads TGTGCCAGCAGCTTGGGAGTGGACACGAGGGTAGATGGCTACACCTTC. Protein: CASSLGVDTRVDGYTF.

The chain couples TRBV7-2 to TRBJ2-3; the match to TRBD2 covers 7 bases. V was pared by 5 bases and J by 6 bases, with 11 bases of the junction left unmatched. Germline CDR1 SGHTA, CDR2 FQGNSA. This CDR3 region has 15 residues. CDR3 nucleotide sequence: TGTGCCAGCAGCCCTAGGAGAAAACTAGCGGATACGCAGTATTTT. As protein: CASSPRRKLADTQYF.

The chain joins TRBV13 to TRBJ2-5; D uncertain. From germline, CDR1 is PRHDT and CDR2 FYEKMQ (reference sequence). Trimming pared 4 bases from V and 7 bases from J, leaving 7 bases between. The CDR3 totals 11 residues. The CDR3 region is CASSSVRTQYF. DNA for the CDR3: TGTGCCAGCAGCTCCGTGCGGACCCAGTACTTC. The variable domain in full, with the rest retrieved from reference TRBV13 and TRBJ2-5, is AAGVIQSPRHLIKEKRETATLKCYPIPRHDTVYWYQQGPGQDPQFLISFYEKMQSDKGSIPDRFSAQQFSDYHSELNMSSLELGDSALYFCASSSVRTQYFGPGTRLLVL.

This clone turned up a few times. The DNA for the CDR3 is TGTGCCAGCAGCCAAGATGAGGGCCTTTATTCGCAGTACTTC. Translation: CASSQDEGLYSQYF. This chain joins TRBV14 and TRBJ2-7, with a weak D call TRBD2 (5 bases). Trimming removed 0 bases at V and 9 bases at J, with 15 bases between. CDR1 SGHDN and CDR2 FVKESK come from the germline V gene. The CDR3 is 14 residues long.

The CDR3 here is CASSWGLGRVINYNEQFF. The CDR3 nucleotides are TGTGCCAGCAGCTGGGGGTTGGGGAGAGTGATTAACTACAATGAGCAGTTCTTC. The rearrangement uses TRBV7-2 and TRBJ2-1; D is tentatively TRBD1 or TRBD2 (5 bases each). Germline CDR1 is SGHTA and CDR2 is FQGNSA. This CDR3 is built from 18 residues. Trimming left V 4 bases short and J 3 bases short, with 22 bases between. Using reference TRBV7-2 and TRBJ2-1 for the parts outside the CDR3, the full variable domain is GAGVSQSPSNKVTEKGKDVELRCDPISGHTALYWYRQSLGQGLEFLIYFQGNSAPDKSGLPSDRFSAERTGGSVSTLTIQRTQQEDSAVYLCASSWGLGRVINYNEQFFGPGTRLTVL.

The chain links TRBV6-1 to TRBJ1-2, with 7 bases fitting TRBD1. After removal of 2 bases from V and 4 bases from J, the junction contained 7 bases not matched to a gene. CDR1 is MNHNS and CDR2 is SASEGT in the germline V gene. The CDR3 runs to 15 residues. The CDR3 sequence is CASSESYRGPYGYTF. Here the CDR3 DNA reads TGTGCCAGCAGTGAATCCTACAGGGGTCCCTATGGCTACACCTTC.